The 9 T cell receptor beta chains below come from one sample, sequenced in a study of regulatory T cells in long-lasting Graves disease (dated by TCRdb to about 2021). Libraries were made using multiplex PCR. For sequencing, an Illumina HiSeq 4000 was employed. iRepertoire HTBI primers and Arm-PCR amplification of CDR3 regions were used to construct TCR beta libraries. TCRdb handled the public reads itself, with Q25 trimming in fastp and clone calling in MiXCR, and kept productive beta chains. Each CDR3 protein appears once, grouped with its most common genes and DNA. In all, the sample holds a few hundred thousand distinct CDR3 sequences, and roughly a quarter of those were seen once. Over 25% of the sample is in the top ten clones. The time point label here, explained by the study, means: persistent/refractory GD, antithyroid drugs over 5 years with positive TRAb. RNA was extracted from PBMCs in TRIzol for both TCR sequencing and RNA sequencing.

The specimen comprised peripheral blood mononuclear cells (PBMCs), sampled when the disease was refractory, from a patient treated with antithyroid drugs. The source is a female donor with Graves disease.

In this sample, this clonotype turned up many times. This chain links TRBV30 with TRBJ2-2; the D gene is possibly TRBD2 (5 bases). Germline V lookup: CDR1 GTSNPN, CDR2 SVGIG (reference sequence). Between the trimmed V and J ends, which lost 3 bases and 7 bases, there was a span of 6 bases. CDR3 length: 11 amino acids. The DNA of the CDR3 is TGTGCCTGGAGCCGGGACGGGGAGCTGTTTTTT. Translation: CAWSRDGELFF. Combining the CDR3 with reference TRBV30 and TRBJ2-2 gives the whole variable domain SQTIHQWPATLVQPVGSPLSLECTVEGTSNPNLYWYRQAAGRGLQLLFYSVGIGQISSEVPQNLSASRPQDRQFILSSKKLLLSDSGFYLCAWSRDGELFFGEGSRLTVL.

This clonotype came up a few times. V gene TRBV10-3 combines with J gene TRBJ1-2; 9 nucleotides agree with TRBD1. The germline V gene has CDR1 ENHRY and CDR2 SYGVKD. V lost 7 bases and J lost 0; bases outside the gene matches: 6. CDR3 length: 15 residues. CDR3 region: CAITTGTGTNYGYTF. CDR3 coding DNA: TGTGCCATCACAACCGGGACAGGGACTAACTATGGCTACACCTTC.

This clonotype has more than one count but fewer than ten. The rearrangement links TRBV29-1 to TRBJ1-2, with a tentative D call TRBD1 (6 bases). The germline V and J ends were trimmed by 7 bases and 4 bases, with 19 bases remaining between them. CDR3 length: 14 residues. Germline V CDR1 and CDR2: SQVTM, ANQGSEA. For the CDR3, the DNA is TGCAGCGCCAAAAGGGGGGAAAAAGGCTATGGCTACACCTTC. Translating gives CSAKRGEKGYGYTF.

This clonotype turned up a few times. CDR3 protein: CSALRGNGNTIYF. Written as DNA, the CDR3 is TGCAGCGCCTTAAGGGGGAATGGAAACACCATATATTTT. The gene calls are TRBV29-1 and TRBJ1-3; TRBD1 is a possible D gene (6 bases). Germline loops: CDR1 SQVTM, CDR2 ANQGSEA. V was shortened by 7 bases and J by 3 bases, with 13 bases between the two germline ends. This CDR3 comprises 13 residues.

Worth noting for this clonotype: This sequence may be a read error, since a much larger clone differs from it by one base. V is TRBV6-1 and J is TRBJ1-5, with TRBD1 matching 7 bases. This CDR3 is 14 amino acids long. CDR1 is MNHNS and CDR2 is SASEGT in the germline V gene. This chain's CDR3 is CASRTGDSDQPQHF. The CDR3 bases are TGTGCCAGCAGAACAGGGGATAGCGATCAGCCCCAGCATTTT.

The sample holds a few counts of this clonotype. V is TRBV12-3 or TRBV12-4 and J is TRBJ1-2, with D possibly matching TRBD1 (6 bases). Trimming left V 4 bases short and J 4 bases short, with 16 bases between. The CDR3 totals 15 residues. CDR3 sequence reads: CASSYLPGTIYGYTF. The CDR3 DNA reads TGTGCCAGCAGTTACCTACCGGGGACAATCTATGGCTACACCTTC.

The gene calls are TRBV7-2 and TRBJ2-5; TRBD2 aligns across 13 bases. Germline assignment: CDR1 SGHTA and CDR2 FQGNSA. The CDR3 is 16 residues long. J was trimmed by 5 bases and V by 4 bases; bases with no gene match: 7. The CDR3 protein is CASSSTLAGGPETQYF. The CDR3 DNA reads TGTGCCAGCAGCTCCACACTAGCGGGAGGGCCGGAGACCCAGTACTTC.

In this sample, this clonotype turned up a few times. This chain joins TRBV2 and TRBJ2-7; D is unclear. The V end was cut by 4 bases, the J end by 7 bases, with 8 bases between. Germline V gene data show CDR1 as SNHLY and CDR2 as FYNNEI. CDR3 length: 11 residues. The CDR3 DNA sequence: TGTGCCAGCAGTGCCAAGAGGGAGCAGTACTTC. Residues: CASSAKREQYF. Combining the CDR3 with reference TRBV2 and TRBJ2-7 gives the whole variable domain EPEVTQTPSHQVTQMGQEVILRCVPISNHLYFYWYRQILGQKVEFLVSFYNNEISEKSEIFDDQFSVERPDGSNFTLKIRSTKLEDSAMYFCASSAKREQYFGPGTRLTVT.

On this clonotype: A much larger clonotype is one base distant, so this may be a read error. The rearrangement uses TRBV6-9 and TRBJ2-7; D is ambiguous. Per the germline V gene, CDR1 is MNHGY and CDR2 is SVAAGI. The CDR3 is 13 residues long. The CDR3 loop reads CASGYEVSHEQYF. The CDR3 DNA reads TGTGCCAGCGGTTACGAAGTTTCCCACGAGCAGTACTTC.